This T cell receptor (beta chain) originates from a study of blood T cells in healthy people across ages. Whole-study findings and limits: TCR beta diversity tracked closely with naive T cell percentage. Getting older went along with TCR beta diversity per million T cells dropping roughly linearly.

Concerning this clonotype: Its antigen is still unknown.

A second PCR, run for about 6 to 11 cycles, used a sample-barcoded 5' primer plus a J-beta primer mix. Sequencing of every sample gave 2.5 million or more CDR3-containing paired-end reads. TCRdb re-derived calls from the 5' RACE reads in MiXCR, one entry per CDR3 protein. The data hold hundreds of thousands of distinct CDR3 sequences, with roughly 50% observed a single time. Collection of 7.5 to 10 milliliters of peripheral blood was performed for each donor. V was cut by 5 bases and J by 7 bases, with 15 bases left in between. Per germline, CDR1 MNHEY and CDR2 SMNVEV (reference sequence). The CDR3 is made up of 14 amino acids.

This TCR was recovered from a man aged 55 to 70 in good health. This sequence joins TRBV27 and TRBJ2-1; possibly TRBD1 or TRBD2 for D (7 bases each). The sequenced sample was blood. The CDR3 loop is CASSGAQGGNEQFF. The CDR3 nucleotides are TGTGCCAGCAGTGGGGCCCAGGGGGGGAATGAGCAGTTCTTC.